These T cell receptor beta chains were read from a single sample in a study of blood T cell repertoires in COVID-19. The data were produced by immunoSEQ multiplex PCR, yet TCRdb's version contains in-frame clones alone and is incomplete. The data show 120,000 to 150,000 clones, around 81% seen once. Sequenced material: peripheral blood. The source is a man aged 55 to 70 with active or convalescent COVID-19. Both conserved end residues are part of each CDR3.

v_gene	j_gene	CDR3aa
TRBV28	TRBJ1-1	CASSWGTPGGTMNTEAFF
TRBV27	TRBJ2-7	CASRQLGGIYYEQYF
TRBV5-1	TRBJ1-3	CASSLRQSSSGNTIYF
TRBV9	TRBJ1-2	CASSVAPGLGNYGYTF
TRBV9	TRBJ2-7	CASSGTSGGWQYF
TRBV5-5	TRBJ1-2	CASSLSSGEGRGYTF
TRBV13	TRBJ1-5	CASSSRSDYQPQHF
TRBV29-1	TRBJ2-2	CSVEGRGRRELFF
TRBV24-1	TRBJ2-7	CAASGSTILEQYF
TRBV4-1	TRBJ2-2	CASSQDRGRTANTGELFF
TRBV28	TRBJ2-1	CASTRSTGLLGEQFF
TRBV28	TRBJ2-7	CASSLDSPTYEQYF
TRBV19	TRBJ2-7	CASSISGRNAYEQYF
TRBV15	TRBJ2-5	CATSRESASSQETQYF
TRBV7-2	TRBJ1-3	CASSWTGVGIYF
TRBV4-3	TRBJ1-6	CASSQENLRIYNSPLHF
TRBV18	TRBJ2-7	CASSPSSSSYEQYF
TRBV5-4	TRBJ2-3	CASSLDGDSTDTQYF
TRBV7-6	TRBJ1-6	CASSDGGEGNSPLHF
TRBV6-1	TRBJ2-7	CASSDTGGGEQYF